The next 21 T cell receptor beta chains were all read from a single sample in a study of regulatory T cells in long-lasting Graves disease. Time point: persistent/refractory GD, antithyroid drugs over 5 years with positive TRAb. Construction of the TCR library relied on RNA isolated from PBMCs. Sequencing libraries for TCR beta were prepared with iRepertoire HTBI primers and Arm-PCR of CDR3 regions. A single record per CDR3 protein comes from TCRdb applying MiXCR to the multiplex PCR reads. The sample comprises 400,000 or so distinct CDR3 sequences, around 20% of which are singletons, and about 27% rests with the top ten. The sample here was peripheral blood mononuclear cells (PBMCs), taken when the disease was refractory, from a patient treated with antithyroid drugs. The receptors were gathered from a female donor with Graves disease.

The chain is built from TRBV10-1 and TRBJ1-3, with D perhaps matching TRBD1 (6 bases). Trimming shortened V by 6 bases and J by 2 bases, and 14 bases separated the two germline ends. The CDR3 is 15 residues long. Germline CDR1 is WNHNN and CDR2 is SYGVQD (reference sequence). CDR3 bases: TGCGCCAGCAGCCATCCCCGGGGGCCTGGAAACACCATATATTTT. Protein sequence: CASSHPRGPGNTIYF.

This chain links TRBV5-1 with TRBJ1-1; maybe TRBD1 (5 bases). Trimming stripped 0 bases from V and 5 bases from J, with 8 bases between. This CDR3 spans 13 amino acids. The germline gives CDR1 SGHRS, CDR2 YFSETQ. This CDR3 is CASSLAPGTEAFF. In DNA, the CDR3 is TGCGCCAGCAGCTTGGCACCAGGGACTGAAGCTTTCTTT. Variable domain in full (rest from reference TRBV5-1 and TRBJ1-1): KAGVTQTPRYLIKTRGQQVTLSCSPISGHRSVSWYQQTPGQGLQFLFEYFSETQRNKGNFPGRFSGRQFSNSRSEMNVSTLELGDSALYLCASSLAPGTEAFFGQGTRLTVV.

V and J are TRBV10-3 and TRBJ1-2; 11 positions agree with TRBD1. Germline V gene sequence: CDR1 ENHRY, CDR2 SYGVKD. The CDR3 runs 16 residues. V lost 5 bases to trimming and J lost 5 bases; unmatched junction nucleotides: 10. The DNA of the CDR3 is TGTGCCATCAGTTCCGGGACAGGGGGTTTCGGTTATGGCTACACCTTC. Residues: CAISSGTGGFGYGYTF.

This clonotype was seen at least ten times. V is TRBV6-1 and J is TRBJ1-2, with D possibly matching TRBD1 (6 bases). CDR1 and CDR2 from the germline V gene are MNHNS and SASEGT. Trimming stripped 6 bases from V and 5 bases from J, with 16 bases between. The CDR3 sequence is 14 residues long. The DNA for the CDR3 is TGTGCCAGCAGCTATACCGGGACACAATATGGCTACACCTTC. It translates to CASSYTGTQYGYTF.

This clonotype was found many times. The genes are TRBV19 and TRBJ1-2; D is undetermined. Germline CDR1 reads LNHDA; CDR2 reads SQIVND (reference sequence). Trimming took off 9 bases at V and 7 bases at J, with 9 bases between the two ends. This CDR3 contains 10 residues. In DNA form, the CDR3 reads TGTGCCAGCTTTTCCCTTGGCTACACCTTC. Protein product: CASFSLGYTF.

This clonotype was detected a few times. The V and J genes are TRBV29-1 and TRBJ2-2; D ambiguous. There are 17 residues in the CDR3. The V and J ends lost 0 bases and 6 bases respectively, with 20 bases between them. Germline V gene sequence: CDR1 SQVTM, CDR2 ANQGSEA. Here the CDR3 DNA reads TGCAGCGTTGAAGATGGTGGAAGGGTAAGAGACGCCGGGGAGCTGTTTTTT. This translates into CSVEDGGRVRDAGELFF.

This clonotype was counted a few times. The chain carries TRBV28 and TRBJ2-7; TRBD2 is a possible D gene (5 bases). The CDR3 has 14 amino acids. Germline V gene lookup returns CDR1 MDHEN and CDR2 SYDVKM. Trimming took off 8 bases at V and 4 bases at J, with 18 bases between the two ends. DNA for the CDR3: TGTGCCAGCGCCTTAAGTTTGAGGAGGTACGAGCAGTACTTC. This gives the protein CASALSLRRYEQYF.

This chain joins TRBV10-3 and TRBJ1-1; tentative D call: TRBD1 (5 bases). Germline loops: CDR1 ENHRY, CDR2 SYGVKD. The CDR3 totals 14 residues. Trimming left V 3 bases short and J 8 bases short, with 16 bases between. The CDR3: CAISDNFRDPEAFF. Written as DNA, the CDR3 is TGTGCCATCAGTGATAATTTTCGGGACCCCGAAGCTTTCTTT.

This clonotype was detected many times. The chain employs TRBV30 and TRBJ1-1; D perhaps matches TRBD1 (5 bases). The ends were cut back, 4 bases at V and 4 bases at J, with 13 bases in the middle. Looked up from germline, CDR1 is GTSNPN and CDR2 is SVGIG (reference sequence). The CDR3 runs 13 residues. DNA for the CDR3: TGTGCCTGGACCGGCTGGGGGGGCACTGAAGCTTTCTTT. It codes for CAWTGWGGTEAFF.

This clonotype turned up a few times. This chain uses TRBV30 with TRBJ1-6; TRBD1 aligns across 9 bases. The ends lost 8 bases at V and 10 bases at J; junction bases unmatched: 12. The CDR3 has 14 amino acids. The germline gives CDR1 GTSNPN, CDR2 SVGIG (reference sequence). In DNA form, the CDR3 reads TGTGCCCAATCACCGGGACAGGGTTTCTCACCCCTCCACTTT. Protein product: CAQSPGQGFSPLHF.

The chain combines TRBV3-1 with TRBJ1-3; TRBD1 is a possible D gene (5 bases). This CDR3 has 17 amino acids. Germline V gene data show CDR1 as LGHDT and CDR2 as YNNKEL (reference sequence). Trimming removed 0 bases at V and 0 bases at J, with 12 bases between. CDR3 bases: TGTGCCAGCAGCCAAGATCTGGGACGGGACTCTGGAAACACCATATATTTT. It yields the protein CASSQDLGRDSGNTIYF.

A few counts support this clonotype. V gene TRBV7-2 combines with J gene TRBJ2-7, with D perhaps being TRBD1 or TRBD2 (5 bases each). Germline V gene sequence: CDR1 SGHTA, CDR2 FQGNSA. The CDR3 extends over 13 amino acids. Trimming stripped 2 bases from V and 3 bases from J, with 8 bases between. The CDR3 is CASSLRDGYEQYF. CDR3 in DNA: TGTGCCAGCAGCTTACGGGACGGCTACGAGCAGTACTTC. The entire variable domain, with the rest obtained from reference TRBV7-2 and TRBJ2-7, is as follows: GAGVSQSPSNKVTEKGKDVELRCDPISGHTALYWYRQSLGQGLEFLIYFQGNSAPDKSGLPSDRFSAERTGGSVSTLTIQRTQQEDSAVYLCASSLRDGYEQYFGPGTRLTVT.

In its sample, this clonotype was seen a few times. The V and J genes are TRBV10-3 and TRBJ2-5; 11 positions match TRBD1. The germline CDR1 and CDR2 sequences are ENHRY and SYGVKD. V dropped 0 bases and J dropped 4; count of bases not matched to a gene: 7. The CDR3 sequence is 17 residues long. The CDR3 here is CAISESPGQGVAETQYF. As DNA, the CDR3 is TGTGCCATCAGTGAGTCCCCGGGACAGGGGGTTGCAGAGACCCAGTACTTC.

The chain couples TRBV2 to TRBJ2-1; D may be TRBD1 (6 bases). Trimming removed 6 bases from V and 8 bases from J, with 17 bases in between. From germline, CDR1 is SNHLY and CDR2 FYNNEI. This CDR3 region has 14 residues. This CDR3 is CASRGDTRTDEQFF. In DNA form, the CDR3 reads TGTGCCAGCAGGGGGGACACCAGAACGGATGAGCAGTTCTTC.

About this clonotype: This sequence may be a read error, since a much larger clone differs from it by one base. The chain joins TRBV2 to TRBJ1-1, with a tentative D call TRBD1 (5 bases). Germline assignment: CDR1 SNHLY and CDR2 FYNNEI. There are 15 residues in the CDR3. The CDR3 nucleotides are TGTGCCAGCAGTGATTCGGGGGGTGAGGCTTTGTGTGCTCTCTTT. Translating it yields CASSDSGGEALCALF.

This clonotype was seen a few times. The chain employs TRBV6-1 and TRBJ2-7; TRBD1 is a possible D gene (6 bases). This CDR3 has 15 residues. V lost 5 bases to trimming and J lost 2 bases, with 16 bases between them. The germline CDR1 and CDR2 sequences are MNHNS and SASEGT. The CDR3 protein is CASSTVRTAPYEQYF. The CDR3 bases are TGTGCCAGCAGTACCGTCAGGACAGCCCCCTACGAGCAGTACTTC.

This clonotype was seen only a few times. The V gene is TRBV9, the J gene TRBJ2-7; 7 bases match TRBD1. The CDR3 has 13 residues. The junction had 5 bases not matched to a gene; V was cut back by 3 bases and J by 5 bases. The V gene's germline CDR1 is SGDLS and CDR2 YYNGEE. CDR3 protein: CASSAFDRDEQYF. For the CDR3, the DNA is TGTGCCAGCAGCGCCTTTGACAGGGACGAGCAGTACTTC.

The table lists this clonotype with many counts. J is TRBJ2-7 and V is TRBV19; 9 bases agree with TRBD1. Germline V gives CDR1 LNHDA, CDR2 SQIVND (reference sequence). The CDR3 spans 16 residues. The V and J ends lost 5 bases and 5 bases, in that order; junction bases with no gene match: 13. DNA of the CDR3: TGTGCCAGTAGTCACGCCGTTTGGACAGGGGACGACGAGCAGTACTTC. Its translation is CASSHAVWTGDDEQYF.

Notes on this clonotype: A single base separates this from a much larger clone, so it may be a read error. The chain links TRBV6-5 to TRBJ2-7; D uncertain. This CDR3 has 14 amino acids. The germline gives CDR1 MNHEY, CDR2 SVGAGI. The CDR3 spells CASSYSMAYYEQSF. In DNA form, the CDR3 reads TGTGCCAGCAGTTACTCGATGGCATACTACGAGCAGTCCTTC.

This clonotype has a count of ten or more. The chain carries TRBV12-3 or TRBV12-4 and TRBJ2-1, with 12 bases that match TRBD2. The CDR3 length is 15 residues. V was pared by 6 bases and J by 8 bases, with 8 bases of the junction left unmatched. The CDR3 loop is CASSPSGRAFDEQFF. CDR3 bases: TGTGCCAGCAGCCCTAGCGGGAGGGCCTTTGATGAGCAGTTCTTC.

Details on this clonotype: The conserved phenylalanine or tryptophan is not found at the CDR3 terminus, so this likely reflects a read error. The V call is TRBV5-1, the J call TRBJ2-7; 10 bases agree with TRBD2. From germline, CDR1 is SGHRS and CDR2 YFSETQ. The V segment lost 4 bases and the J segment 7 bases; nucleotides outside the gene matches: 11. This CDR3 is 15 amino acids long. CDR3 DNA sequence: TGCGCCAGCAGCACCGATTTTTCTAGCGGGAGTGAGCAGTACTTA. Translation: CASSTDFSSGSEQYL.